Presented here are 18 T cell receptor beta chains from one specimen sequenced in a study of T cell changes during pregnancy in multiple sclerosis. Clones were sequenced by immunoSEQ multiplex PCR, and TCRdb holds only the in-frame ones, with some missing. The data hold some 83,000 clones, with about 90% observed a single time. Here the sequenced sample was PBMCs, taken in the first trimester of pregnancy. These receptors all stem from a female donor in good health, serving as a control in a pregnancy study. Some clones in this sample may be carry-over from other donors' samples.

The CDR3, as DNA: TGTGCCAGCAGTTTGGGCGGGAGGGAAGAGACCCAGTACTTC. It encodes CASSLGGREETQYF. The V call is TRBV28, the J call TRBJ2-5, with 9 bases matching TRBD2. From germline, CDR1 is MDHEN and CDR2 SYDVKM. V was pared by 3 bases and J by 3 bases, with 2 bases of the junction left unmatched. The CDR3 has 14 amino acids.

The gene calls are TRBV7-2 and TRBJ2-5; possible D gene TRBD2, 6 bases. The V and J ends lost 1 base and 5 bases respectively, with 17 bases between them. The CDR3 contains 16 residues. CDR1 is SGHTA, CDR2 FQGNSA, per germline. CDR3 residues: CASSLVSGGTRETQYF. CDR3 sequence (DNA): TGTGCCAGCAGCTTAGTTTCCGGCGGGACGAGGGAGACCCAGTACTTC.

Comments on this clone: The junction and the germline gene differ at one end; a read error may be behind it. The CDR3 spells CASSFRGSGCF. The CDR3, as DNA: TGTGCCAGCAGTTTTCGCGGGAGTGGGTGTTTC. The chain couples TRBV28 to TRBJ2-7; 7 bases align to TRBD2. Germline values: CDR1 MDHEN, CDR2 SYDVKM. The CDR3 runs 11 residues.

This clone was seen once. The CDR3 DNA reads TGTGCCAGCAGTTTAGGGTGGGGGCCAGAGACCCAGTACTTC. Protein: CASSLGWGPETQYF. The rearrangement uses TRBV28 and TRBJ2-5; a weak D match, TRBD1 (6 bases). The ends were cut back, 2 bases at V and 4 bases at J, with 11 bases in the middle. The CDR3 runs 14 residues. Germline V lookup: CDR1 MDHEN, CDR2 SYDVKM.

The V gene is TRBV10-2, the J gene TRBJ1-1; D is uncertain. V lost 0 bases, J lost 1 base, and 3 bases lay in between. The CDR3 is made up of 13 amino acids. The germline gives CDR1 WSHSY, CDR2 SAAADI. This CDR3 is CASSESRNTEAFF. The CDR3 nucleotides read TGCGCCAGCAGTGAGTCGCGGAACACTGAAGCTTTCTTT.

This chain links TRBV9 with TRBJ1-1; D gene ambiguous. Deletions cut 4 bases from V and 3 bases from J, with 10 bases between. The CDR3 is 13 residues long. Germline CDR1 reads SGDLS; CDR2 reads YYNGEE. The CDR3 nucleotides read TGTGCCAGCAGCTCAGGAGGAGACACTGAAGCTTTCTTT. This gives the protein CASSSGGDTEAFF.

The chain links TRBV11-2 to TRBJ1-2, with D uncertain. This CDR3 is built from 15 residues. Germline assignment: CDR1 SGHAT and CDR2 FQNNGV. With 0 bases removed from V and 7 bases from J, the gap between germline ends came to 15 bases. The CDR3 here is CASSLDRGGILGYTF. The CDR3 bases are TGTGCCAGCAGCTTAGATCGAGGAGGGATCCTTGGCTACACCTTC.

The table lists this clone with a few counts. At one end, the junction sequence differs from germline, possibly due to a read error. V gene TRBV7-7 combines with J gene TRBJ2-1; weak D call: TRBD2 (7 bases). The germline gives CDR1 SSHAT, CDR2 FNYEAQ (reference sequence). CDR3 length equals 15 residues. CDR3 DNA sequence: TGTGCTAGCAGCTTAGCGCTGGGGGGGCACAATGAGCAGTTCTTC. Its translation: CASSLALGGHNEQFF.

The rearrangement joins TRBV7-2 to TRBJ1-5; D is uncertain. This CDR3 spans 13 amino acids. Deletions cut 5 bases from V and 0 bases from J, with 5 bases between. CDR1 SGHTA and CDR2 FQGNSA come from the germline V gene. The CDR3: CASSVNSNQPQHF. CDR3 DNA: TGTGCCAGCAGCGTTAATAGCAATCAGCCCCAGCATTTT.

CDR3 coding DNA: TGTGGACGGACAGGGTTCAACTCTGGAAACACCATATATTTT. Amino acid sequence: CGRTGFNSGNTIYF. V usage is TRBV6-5 and J usage is TRBJ1-3, with 8 nucleotides matching TRBD1. This CDR3 has 14 amino acids. CDR1 is MNHEY and CDR2 is SVGAGI in the germline V gene.

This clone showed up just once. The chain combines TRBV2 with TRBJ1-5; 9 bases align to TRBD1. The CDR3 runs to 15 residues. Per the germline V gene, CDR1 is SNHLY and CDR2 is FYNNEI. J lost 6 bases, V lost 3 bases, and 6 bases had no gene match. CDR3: CASSDPGTGFQPQHF. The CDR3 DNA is TGTGCCAGCAGTGATCCCGGGACAGGGTTTCAGCCCCAGCATTTT.

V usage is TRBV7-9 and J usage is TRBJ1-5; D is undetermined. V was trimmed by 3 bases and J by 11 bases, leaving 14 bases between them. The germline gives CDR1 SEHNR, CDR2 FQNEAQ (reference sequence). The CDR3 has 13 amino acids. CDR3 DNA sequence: TGTGCCAGCAGCTTGAAGCCCCTAGGAGCCCAGCATTTT. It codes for CASSLKPLGAQHF.

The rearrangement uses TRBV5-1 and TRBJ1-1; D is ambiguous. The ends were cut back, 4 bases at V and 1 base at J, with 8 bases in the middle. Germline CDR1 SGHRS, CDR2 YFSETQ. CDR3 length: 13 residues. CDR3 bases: TGCGCCAGCAGCCAGACTCCGAACACTGAAGCTTTCTTT. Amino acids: CASSQTPNTEAFF.

CDR3: CAISESGASYEQYF. The CDR3 bases are TGTGCCATCAGTGAGAGTGGGGCGTCCTACGAGCAGTACTTC. The chain joins TRBV10-3 to TRBJ2-7; D may be TRBD1 (5 bases). The V end lost 2 bases, the J end lost 1 base, and 9 bases lay between the germline ends. The CDR3 extends over 14 amino acids. In germline, CDR1 is ENHRY, CDR2 SYGVKD.

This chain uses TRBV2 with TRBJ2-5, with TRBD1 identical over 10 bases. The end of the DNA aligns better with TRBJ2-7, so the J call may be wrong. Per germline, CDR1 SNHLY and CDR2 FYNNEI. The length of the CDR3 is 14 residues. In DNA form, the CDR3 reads TGTGCCAGCAGCGCAGACAGGGGGCTGGGCGAGCAGTACTTC. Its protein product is CASSADRGLGEQYF.

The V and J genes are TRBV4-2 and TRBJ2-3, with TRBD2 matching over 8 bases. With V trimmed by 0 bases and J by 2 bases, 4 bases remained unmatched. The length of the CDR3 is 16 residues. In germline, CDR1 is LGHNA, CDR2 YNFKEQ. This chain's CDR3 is CASSQEPGGVTDTQYF. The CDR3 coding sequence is TGTGCCAGCAGCCAAGAACCGGGAGGGGTCACAGATACGCAGTATTTT.

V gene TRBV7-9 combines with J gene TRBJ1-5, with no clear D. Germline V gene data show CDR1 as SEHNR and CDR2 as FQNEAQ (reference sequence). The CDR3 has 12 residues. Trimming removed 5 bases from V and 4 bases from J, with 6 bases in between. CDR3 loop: CASSPMNQPQHF. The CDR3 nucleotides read TGTGCCAGCAGCCCCATGAATCAGCCCCAGCATTTT.

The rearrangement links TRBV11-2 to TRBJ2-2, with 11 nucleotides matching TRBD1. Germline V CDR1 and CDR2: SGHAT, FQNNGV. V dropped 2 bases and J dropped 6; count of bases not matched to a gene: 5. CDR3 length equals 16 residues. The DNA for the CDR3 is TGTGCCAGCAGCTTAAACCCGGGACAGGGGGCCGGGGAGCTGTTTTTT. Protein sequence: CASSLNPGQGAGELFF.